The clone carrying this T cell receptor (beta chain) showed up many times. What it binds is not known. This sample was included in a study of identical twins. General study points: Models underpredicted monozygotic twin sharing of out-of-frame TCR alpha. Carriage of fewer insertions was seen in abundant cord blood beta clonotypes, whereas memory repertoires showed none. Findings came from cross-sectional statistics, without long-term follow-up of donors.

V was clipped by 1 base and J by 2 bases; unmatched bases: 14. The CDR3 covers 19 residues. The germline CDR1 and CDR2 sequences are MGHDK and SYGVNS. Unique molecular identifiers were present on the cDNA, and a universal primer site came from template switching. Via MiXCR, TCRdb re-called the 5' RACE reads, giving one row per CDR3 protein. The sample holds roughly 710,000 distinct CDR3 sequences; over 5% are singletons and the top ten take 1.5% to 2%. This clonotype originated in a man aged 18 to 30 in good health. Sequencing was done on a sample of naive T cells sorted from blood. The genes are TRBV25-1 and TRBJ1-2, with 9 bases aligning to TRBD1. The CDR3, as DNA: TGTGCCAGCAGTGAATCCGGAAACCCCCCGGGACAGGGAAACTATGGCTACACCTTC. Translating it yields CASSESGNPPGQGNYGYTF.